This T cell receptor (beta chain) was documented in a study of blood T cell repertoires in COVID-19. About the study: COVID-19 samples, acute and convalescent, were from the United States, Italy and Spain.

In the original processing: Estimated nucleated cell counts came from reference gene primer amplification. Sequencing used immunoSEQ multiplex PCR; TCRdb keeps in-frame clones, though not all of them. That table gives V, J and clone size, and the DNA gave D and trimming. The sample has 120,000 or so clones; approximately 83% are singletons. V dropped 3 bases and J dropped 1 base, with 13 bases sitting between them. The V gene's germline CDR1 is SGHDT and CDR2 YYEEEE. CDR3 length equals 15 residues. V usage is TRBV5-6 and J usage is TRBJ1-1; tentative D call: TRBD1 (5 bases). This TCR was sampled from a woman aged 80 or older with acute or convalescent COVID-19. Sequenced input: peripheral blood. The CDR3 sequence is CASSSSGDSNTEAFF. In DNA form, the CDR3 reads TGTGCCAGCAGCTCCTCGGGGGACTCGAACACTGAAGCTTTCTTT.